A selection of T cell receptor beta chains follows, all from one sample in a study of T cells in Graves' hyperthyroidism and ophthalmopathy. Each CDR3 protein is one row after TCRdb ran MiXCR on the multiplex PCR reads. The table lists under 700,000 distinct CDR3 sequences, around 17% of them singletons. The sequenced sample consisted of blood. These receptor sequences come from a woman aged 18-29 years with Graves' hyperthyroidism. The CDR3 runs from the conserved cysteine through the conserved F or W. A D gene is named only where the DNA matches it firmly. Clone size, where shown, is once, few, many, or a class for clones that have expanded.

j_call	clone_size	d_call	v_call	cdr3_nt	cdr3_aa
TRBJ2-5	-	-	TRBV30	TGTGCCTGGAGTGTCCGGGGTCGGGAGACCCAGTACTTC	CAWSVRGRETQYF
TRBJ2-5	many	-	TRBV28	TGTGCCAGCAGTCTTCCAAACGATGGGGTTCGGGAGACCCAGTACTTC	CASSLPNDGVRETQYF
TRBJ2-7	-	-	TRBV6-1	TGTGCCAGCAGTGATCGCGGAGGTGGGGGCGAGCAGTACTTC	CASSDRGGGGEQYF
TRBJ1-1	many	-	TRBV6-1	TGTGCCAGCAGTGAGACCCTAAACACTGAAGCTTTCTTT	CASSETLNTEAFF
TRBJ2-5	-	-	TRBV7-7	TGTGCCAGCAGATTGGGTCCGGGACCACAAGAGACCCAGTACTTC	CASRLGPGPQETQYF
TRBJ1-4	-	-	TRBV28	TGTGCCATCCAAAAGACAGGCCGTAATGAAAAACTGTTTTTT	CAIQKTGRNEKLFF
TRBJ2-2	once	-	TRBV7-6	TGTGCCAGCAGCTTACCCAGAGGAGTGCCCTTTTTGAACACCGGGGAGCTGTTTTTT	CASSLPRGVPFLNTGELFF
TRBJ2-1	many	TRBD2	TRBV7-9	TGTGCCAGCAGCCCTGGACTAGCGGGACTCTACAATGAGCAGTTCTTC	CASSPGLAGLYNEQFF
TRBJ2-7	many	TRBD1	TRBV9	TGTGCCAGCAGCGCCGGGACAGGGGGTTCCTACGAGCAGTACTTC	CASSAGTGGSYEQYF
TRBJ2-1	-	TRBD2	TRBV4-2	TGTGCCAGCAGCCTCCCCGGAACTAGCGCCTACAATGAGCAGTTCTTC	CASSLPGTSAYNEQFF
TRBJ1-1	-	TRBD1	TRBV5-1	TGCGCCAGCAGCGAGGGACAGGGGCTAGGGTACACTGAAGCTTTCTTT	CASSEGQGLGYTEAFF
TRBJ1-1	many	-	TRBV10-3	TGTGCCATCAGTGCGGCCGGGATGAACACTGAAGCTTTCTTT	CAISAAGMNTEAFF
TRBJ1-1	-	-	TRBV30	TGTGCCTGGAGTTCTGTGGGATTTTACGAAGCTTTCTTT	CAWSSVGFYEAFF
TRBJ2-1	many	TRBD2	TRBV13	TGTGCCAGCAGCTTAGTAGGTGCTAGCGGTGAGCAGTTCTTC	CASSLVGASGEQFF
TRBJ1-1	many	-	TRBV2	TGTGCCAGCAGTCCTGCCAGGGTAGTGAACACTGAAGCTTTCTTT	CASSPARVVNTEAFF
TRBJ2-1	few	-	TRBV10-2	TGCGCCAGCAGTGAGTCGAGACGGTCCTTCTACAATGAGCAGTTCTTC	CASSESRRSFYNEQFF
TRBJ2-7	few	-	TRBV9	TGTGCCAGCAGCGTAGATGTACAGAGCGAGCAGTACTTC	CASSVDVQSEQYF
TRBJ2-5	many	-	TRBV7-2	TGTGCCAGCAGCTCTAGGGCGGAGACCCAGTACTTC	CASSSRAETQYF
TRBJ2-3	-	-	TRBV9	TGTGCCAGCAGCGTAGAGGGGGGAGGATCTGATACGCAGTATTTT	CASSVEGGGSDTQYF